This T cell receptor (beta chain) emerged from a study of OX40 agonist ivuxolimab in advanced cancers. Sequencing was performed with immunoSEQ multiplex PCR; in TCRdb, only in-frame clones are kept and a portion is missing. The data contain some 75,000 clones, approximately 90% of them singletons. The germline gives CDR1 SGHTA, CDR2 FQGNSA. CDR3 size: 13 residues. V was clipped by 1 base and J by 13 bases; unmatched bases: 7. The chain links TRBV7-2 to TRBJ2-1, with TRBD2 identical over 7 bases. The TCR comes from an adult with an advanced solid tumor such as melanoma, head and neck, liver or kidney cancer. Specimen: CD4+ or CD8+ T cells sorted from blood, collected in a trial of the OX40 agonist ivuxolimab. The CDR3 DNA sequence: TGTGCCAGCAGCTTAGATAAAGAGCGGGAACAGTTCTTC. Translated: CASSLDKEREQFF.